In this sample, the clone carrying this TCR beta chain turned up once. This specimen comes from a study of T cells after somatic rescue of genetic block. V was cut by 7 bases and J by 2 bases, with 13 bases left in between. The CDR3 length is 14 residues. Germline V gives CDR1 SGHDT, CDR2 YYEEEE. Repertoires were generated with immunoSEQ multiplex PCR, while TCRdb's copy carries only in-frame clones and drops some. The table records 88,000 or so clones, 80% to 90% of them present only once. The sequenced material came from peripheral blood mononuclear cells (PBMCs). The source of this sequence is a woman aged 18-35 years. The chain combines TRBV5-6 with TRBJ1-3; D is possibly TRBD1 (5 bases). Here the CDR3 DNA reads TGTGCCAGCCATGAAGGGGCAGCTGGAAACACCATATATTTT. Translation gives CASHEGAAGNTIYF.